This T cell receptor beta chain stems from a study of cytomegalovirus exposure and HLA in healthy donors. This clone was recorded a few times. PCR amplification relied on 60 Vbeta primers (plus 13 Jbeta primers). Original data processing: There were some 87 million unique TCR beta chains by a later count, and about 12 million of them were shared. Clones were sequenced by immunoSEQ multiplex PCR, and TCRdb holds only the in-frame ones, with some missing. V and J calls and clone size are those listed in that table; D and trimming were worked out from the DNA. Of tens of thousands of clones in the sample, 82% were seen once. The V gene lost 9 bases and the J gene lost 3 bases, with 13 bases spanning the gap. The CDR3 is 13 residues long.

The chain recombines TRBV5-3 with TRBJ1-5; the D gene is possibly TRBD1 (6 bases). TRBV5-3 is marked as an open reading frame, function uncertain. The sequenced sample was PBMCs. This receptor was identified in a man aged 50-59 years in good health and CMV-seronegative. The CDR3 coding sequence is TGTGCCAACCCCGACAGGTTCAATCAGCCCCAGCATTTT. This gives the protein CANPDRFNQPQHF.